This T cell receptor (beta chain) is drawn from a study of blood T cell repertoires in COVID-19. For the study at large: Donors in the United States, Italy and Spain gave samples during acute or convalescent COVID-19. T cells, B-cell-depleted T cells, or PBMCs supplied cDNA or gDNA.

Germline lookup yields CDR1 SGHRS and CDR2 YFSETQ. Trimming took 2 bases from V and 5 from J; bases not matched to a gene: 6. CDR3 length: 14 residues. Original handling: Reference gene primer amplification gave estimated nucleated cell counts. Clones were sequenced by immunoSEQ multiplex PCR, and TCRdb holds only the in-frame ones, with some missing. The V and J calls and the clone size are those of that table, but D and trimming were determined from the DNA. The sample yields some 80,000 clones, almost 90% seen once. The TCR comes from a human donor in a cohort sampled during active COVID-19. Sequencing was performed on peripheral blood. The rearrangement joins TRBV5-1 to TRBJ2-7; TRBD2 aligns across 8 bases. This chain's CDR3 is CASSFQRETHEQYF. The CDR3 DNA follows: TGCGCCAGCAGCTTCCAGCGGGAGACCCACGAGCAGTACTTC.